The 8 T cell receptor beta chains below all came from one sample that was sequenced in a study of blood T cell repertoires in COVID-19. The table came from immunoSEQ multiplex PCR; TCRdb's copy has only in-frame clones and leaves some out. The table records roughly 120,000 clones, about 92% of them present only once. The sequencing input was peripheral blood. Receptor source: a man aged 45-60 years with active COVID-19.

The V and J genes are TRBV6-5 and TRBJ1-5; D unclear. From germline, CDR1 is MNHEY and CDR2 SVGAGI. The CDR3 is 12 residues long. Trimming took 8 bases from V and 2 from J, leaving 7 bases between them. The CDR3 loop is CASSVGNQPQHF. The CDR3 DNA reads TGTGCCAGCTCAGTGGGCAATCAGCCCCAGCATTTT.

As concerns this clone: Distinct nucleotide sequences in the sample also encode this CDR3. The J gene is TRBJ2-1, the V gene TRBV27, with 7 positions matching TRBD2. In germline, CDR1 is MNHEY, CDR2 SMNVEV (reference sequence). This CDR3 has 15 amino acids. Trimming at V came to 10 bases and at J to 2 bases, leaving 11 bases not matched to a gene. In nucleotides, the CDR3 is TGTGCCATCGGTCCCCTGGGACTAACCTACAATGAGCAGTTCTTC. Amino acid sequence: CAIGPLGLTYNEQFF.

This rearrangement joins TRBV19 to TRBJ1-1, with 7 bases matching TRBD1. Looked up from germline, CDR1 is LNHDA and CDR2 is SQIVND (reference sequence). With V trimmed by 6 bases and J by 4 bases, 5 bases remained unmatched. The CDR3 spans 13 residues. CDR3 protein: CASRDRPFTEAFF. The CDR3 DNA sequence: TGTGCCAGTAGGGACAGGCCGTTCACTGAAGCTTTCTTT.

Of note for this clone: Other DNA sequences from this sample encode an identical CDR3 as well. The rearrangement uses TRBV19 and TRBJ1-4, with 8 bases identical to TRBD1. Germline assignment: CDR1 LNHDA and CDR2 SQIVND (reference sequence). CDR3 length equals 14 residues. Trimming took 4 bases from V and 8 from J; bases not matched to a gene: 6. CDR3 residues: CASSRRQGREKLFF. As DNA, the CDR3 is TGTGCCAGTAGTAGAAGACAGGGGAGGGAAAAACTGTTTTTT.

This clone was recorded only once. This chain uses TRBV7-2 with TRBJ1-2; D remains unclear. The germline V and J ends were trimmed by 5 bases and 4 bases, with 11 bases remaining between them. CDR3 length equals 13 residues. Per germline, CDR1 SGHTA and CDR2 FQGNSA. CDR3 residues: CASSPRDTYGYTF. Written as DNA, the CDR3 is TGTGCCAGCAGCCCCCGGGATACCTATGGCTACACCTTC.

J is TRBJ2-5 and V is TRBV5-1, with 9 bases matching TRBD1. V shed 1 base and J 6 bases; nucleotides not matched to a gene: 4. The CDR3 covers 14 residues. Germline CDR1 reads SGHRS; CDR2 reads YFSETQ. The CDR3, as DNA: TGCGCCAGCAGCTTGACAGGGGGCTTGCAGACCCAGTACTTC. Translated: CASSLTGGLQTQYF. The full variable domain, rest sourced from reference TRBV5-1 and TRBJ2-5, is KAGVTQTPRYLIKTRGQQVTLSCSPISGHRSVSWYQQTPGQGLQFLFEYFSETQRNKGNFPGRFSGRQFSNSRSEMNVSTLELGDSALYLCASSLTGGLQTQYFGPGTRLLVL.

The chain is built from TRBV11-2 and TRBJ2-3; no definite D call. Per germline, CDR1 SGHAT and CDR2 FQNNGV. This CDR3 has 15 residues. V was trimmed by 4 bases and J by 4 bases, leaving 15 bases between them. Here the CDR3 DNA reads TGTGCCAGCAGCTCGCGACAACTCTCGGCAGATACGCAGTATTTT. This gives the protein CASSSRQLSADTQYF.

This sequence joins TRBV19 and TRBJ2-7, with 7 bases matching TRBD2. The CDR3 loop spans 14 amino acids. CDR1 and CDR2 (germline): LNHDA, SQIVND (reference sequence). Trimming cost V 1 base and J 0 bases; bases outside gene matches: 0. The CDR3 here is CASSIGEGSYEQYF. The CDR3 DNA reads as TGTGCCAGTAGTATAGGGGAGGGCTCCTACGAGCAGTACTTC. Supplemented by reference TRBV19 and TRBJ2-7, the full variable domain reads DGGITQSPKYLFRKEGQNVTLSCEQNLNHDAMYWYRQDPGQGLRLIYYSQIVNDFQKGDIAEGYSVSREKKESFPLTVTSAQKNPTAFYLCASSIGEGSYEQYFGPGTRLTVT.